These T cell receptor beta chains were read from a single sample in a study of post-analysis software for immune sequencing data. Using its own MiXCR run on the PCR reads, TCRdb lists one record per CDR3 protein. The table records about 460,000 distinct CDR3 sequences, approximately 45% of them present only once. The specimen was blood. The receptors originated from a girl aged 10-17 years with multiple sclerosis. The CDR3 runs from the conserved cysteine through the conserved F or W. Fields, in order: V gene, CDR3 length, J gene, clone size, D gene, CDR3 DNA, CDR3 protein. The D gene is left open where the match is weak. Size values are once, few and many counts, or a class for expanded clones, and some rows have none.

v_call: TRBV2; cdr3_length: 13; j_call: TRBJ1-1; clone_size: -; d_call: -; cdr3_nt: TGTGCCAGCAGGGACAGCCTAAACACTGAAGCTTTCTTT; cdr3_aa: CASRDSLNTEAFF
v_call: TRBV20-1; cdr3_length: 13; j_call: TRBJ2-7; clone_size: few; d_call: -; cdr3_nt: TGCAGTGCTAGTCCGGTGAGCTCCTACGAGCAGTACTTC; cdr3_aa: CSASPVSSYEQYF
v_call: TRBV6-6; cdr3_length: 16; j_call: TRBJ2-3; clone_size: -; d_call: -; cdr3_nt: TGTGCCAGCAGTTACTCGCGAGAGGGAGGTACAGATACGCAGTATTTT; cdr3_aa: CASSYSREGGTDTQYF
v_call: TRBV20-1; cdr3_length: 14; j_call: TRBJ2-7; clone_size: few; d_call: -; cdr3_nt: TGCAGTGCTAGAGCGTCAGATGGGTCCTACGAGCAGTACTTC; cdr3_aa: CSARASDGSYEQYF
v_call: TRBV20-1; cdr3_length: 14; j_call: TRBJ2-1; clone_size: -; d_call: -; cdr3_nt: TGCAGTGCTAGAGATCCGGGAAGCGACGGTGAGCAGTTCTTC; cdr3_aa: CSARDPGSDGEQFF
v_call: TRBV24-1; cdr3_length: 17; j_call: TRBJ2-3; clone_size: many; d_call: TRBD1; cdr3_nt: TGTGCCACCAGTGATCCCGGGGACAGGAGCATTACAGATACGCAGTATTTT; cdr3_aa: CATSDPGDRSITDTQYF
v_call: TRBV7-2; cdr3_length: 14; j_call: TRBJ2-7; clone_size: -; d_call: -; cdr3_nt: TGTGCCAGCAGCTTACGGCGGGATTCCTACGAGCAGTACTTC; cdr3_aa: CASSLRRDSYEQYF
v_call: TRBV7-2; cdr3_length: 14; j_call: TRBJ2-7; clone_size: few; d_call: TRBD2; cdr3_nt: TGTGCCAGCAGAAGCATAGCGGGAGGGCCCGAGCAGTACTTC; cdr3_aa: CASRSIAGGPEQYF
v_call: TRBV4-2; cdr3_length: 16; j_call: TRBJ1-1; clone_size: -; d_call: -; cdr3_nt: TGTGCCAGCAGCCAAGGCGCGGGAAGGGAGGACACTGAAGCTTTCTTT; cdr3_aa: CASSQGAGREDTEAFF
v_call: TRBV28; cdr3_length: 14; j_call: TRBJ2-7; clone_size: -; d_call: TRBD1; cdr3_nt: TGTGCCAGCAGGCCCGGGGACAGGGACTACGAGCAGTACTTC; cdr3_aa: CASRPGDRDYEQYF
v_call: TRBV7-9; cdr3_length: 16; j_call: TRBJ2-7; clone_size: few; d_call: TRBD2; cdr3_nt: TGTGCCAGCAGCTTAGGTGCTAGCGGTTACTCCTACGAGCAGTACTTC; cdr3_aa: CASSLGASGYSYEQYF
v_call: TRBV12-3/TRBV12-4; cdr3_length: 15; j_call: TRBJ1-5; clone_size: few; d_call: -; cdr3_nt: TGTGCCAGCAGTTTAGAGGGGACTAGCAATCAGCCCCAGCATTTT; cdr3_aa: CASSLEGTSNQPQHF
v_call: TRBV6-5; cdr3_length: 13; j_call: TRBJ1-2; clone_size: -; d_call: -; cdr3_nt: TGTGCCAGCATCAAAGGCACCCTCTATGGCTACACCTTC; cdr3_aa: CASIKGTLYGYTF
v_call: TRBV12-3/TRBV12-4; cdr3_length: 14; j_call: TRBJ2-3; clone_size: -; d_call: TRBD2; cdr3_nt: TGTGCCAGCAGTATAACTAGCGCCACAGATACGCAGTATTTT; cdr3_aa: CASSITSATDTQYF
v_call: TRBV7-2; cdr3_length: 13; j_call: TRBJ1-2; clone_size: few; d_call: -; cdr3_nt: TGTGCCAGCAGCTCATCCAGGGGCGCGGGCTACACCTTC; cdr3_aa: CASSSSRGAGYTF
v_call: TRBV5-1; cdr3_length: 15; j_call: TRBJ2-7; clone_size: -; d_call: -; cdr3_nt: TGCGCCAGCAGCTTTTATACAGGGAGGACCTACGAGCAGTACTTC; cdr3_aa: CASSFYTGRTYEQYF
v_call: TRBV4-1; cdr3_length: 12; j_call: TRBJ2-5; clone_size: -; d_call: -; cdr3_nt: TGCGCCAGCAGTCGTCCGGAAGAGACCCAGTACTTC; cdr3_aa: CASSRPEETQYF
v_call: TRBV30; cdr3_length: 14; j_call: TRBJ2-3; clone_size: -; d_call: TRBD2; cdr3_nt: TGTGCCTGGAGTCAGGGACTAGCGCGAGATACGCAGTATTTT; cdr3_aa: CAWSQGLARDTQYF
v_call: TRBV21-1; cdr3_length: 14; j_call: TRBJ2-5; clone_size: -; d_call: -; cdr3_nt: TGTGCCAGCAGCAACGACAGGGCGGTGGAGACCCAGTACTTC; cdr3_aa: CASSNDRAVETQYF
v_call: TRBV7-2; cdr3_length: 14; j_call: TRBJ2-7; clone_size: -; d_call: TRBD2; cdr3_nt: TGTGCCAGCAGCCTTAGCGGGAGCCCCTCCGTGCAGTACTTC; cdr3_aa: CASSLSGSPSVQYF
v_call: TRBV20-1; cdr3_length: 16; j_call: TRBJ2-1; clone_size: -; d_call: TRBD2; cdr3_nt: TGCAGTGCTTACCACCCCGCGCGGACTAGCTACAATGAGCAGTTCTTC; cdr3_aa: CSAYHPARTSYNEQFF
v_call: TRBV5-1; cdr3_length: 15; j_call: TRBJ1-1; clone_size: -; d_call: TRBD1; cdr3_nt: TGCGCCAGCAGCCCACGGACAGGGAGGTCCACTGAAGCTTTCTTT; cdr3_aa: CASSPRTGRSTEAFF
v_call: TRBV20-1; cdr3_length: 16; j_call: TRBJ2-1; clone_size: -; d_call: -; cdr3_nt: TGCAGTGCTAGAGATCTCCTCCAGAGCTCCTACAATGAGCAGTTCTTC; cdr3_aa: CSARDLLQSSYNEQFF
v_call: TRBV6-1; cdr3_length: 15; j_call: TRBJ2-3; clone_size: -; d_call: TRBD2; cdr3_nt: TGTGCCACCCTACCCACTAGCGGGAGCGCAGATACGCAGTATTTT; cdr3_aa: CATLPTSGSADTQYF
v_call: TRBV20-1; cdr3_length: 15; j_call: TRBJ2-7; clone_size: -; d_call: TRBD2; cdr3_nt: TGCAGTGCTACCCAGACTAGCGGGAGGGTCTACGAGCAGTACTTC; cdr3_aa: CSATQTSGRVYEQYF
v_call: TRBV18; cdr3_length: 15; j_call: TRBJ2-5; clone_size: -; d_call: TRBD1; cdr3_nt: TGTGCCAGCTCAGCCGGGACAGGGGTTGAAAAGACCCAGTACTTC; cdr3_aa: CASSAGTGVEKTQYF
v_call: TRBV28; cdr3_length: 14; j_call: TRBJ2-1; clone_size: -; d_call: TRBD1; cdr3_nt: TGTGCCAGCAGTCTCGACAGGGGGCGTAATGAGCAGTTCTTC; cdr3_aa: CASSLDRGRNEQFF
v_call: TRBV2; cdr3_length: 13; j_call: TRBJ2-5; clone_size: -; d_call: -; cdr3_nt: TGTGCCAGCAGTGAAGAGATCCAAGAGACCCAGTACTTC; cdr3_aa: CASSEEIQETQYF
v_call: TRBV28; cdr3_length: 18; j_call: TRBJ2-6; clone_size: -; d_call: -; cdr3_nt: TGTGCCAGCAGTTTATGGGGGGGGCTCGGTTCTGGGGCCAACGTCCTGACTTTC; cdr3_aa: CASSLWGGLGSGANVLTF
v_call: TRBV3-1; cdr3_length: 13; j_call: TRBJ1-2; clone_size: -; d_call: -; cdr3_nt: TGTGCCAGCAGCCCAGACGGATTCTATGGCTACACCTTC; cdr3_aa: CASSPDGFYGYTF
v_call: TRBV24-1; cdr3_length: 12; j_call: TRBJ2-1; clone_size: -; d_call: -; cdr3_nt: TGTGCCACCAGTGTAACGCACAATAAGCAGTTCTTC; cdr3_aa: CATSVTHNKQFF
v_call: TRBV27; cdr3_length: 13; j_call: TRBJ2-5; clone_size: once; d_call: TRBD2; cdr3_nt: TGTGCCAGCAGTCCGGGGACTATAAATGAGCAGTACTTC; cdr3_aa: CASSPGTINEQYF
v_call: TRBV20-1; cdr3_length: 16; j_call: TRBJ2-3; clone_size: -; d_call: -; cdr3_nt: TGCAGTGCTAGAGATACTGACTCCAGCAGGTCCGATACGCAGTATTTT; cdr3_aa: CSARDTDSSRSDTQYF
v_call: TRBV6-6; cdr3_length: 13; j_call: TRBJ2-7; clone_size: -; d_call: -; cdr3_nt: TGTGCCAGCAGCTCCCCTGGACACCCTGTCCAGTACTTC; cdr3_aa: CASSSPGHPVQYF
v_call: TRBV20-1; cdr3_length: 15; j_call: TRBJ2-1; clone_size: -; d_call: -; cdr3_nt: TGCAGTGCTAGTTGGGGGACGGCTACCTACAATGAGCAGTTCTTC; cdr3_aa: CSASWGTATYNEQFF
v_call: TRBV20-1; cdr3_length: 14; j_call: TRBJ1-6; clone_size: -; d_call: -; cdr3_nt: TGCAGTGCTAGAGATTTAGTCCTTCGGGACGAACTCCACTTT; cdr3_aa: CSARDLVLRDELHF
v_call: TRBV4-3; cdr3_length: 17; j_call: TRBJ1-2; clone_size: few; d_call: -; cdr3_nt: TGCGCCAGCAGCCCCCGTACGGGGGATAAAAGGAACTATGGCTACACCTTC; cdr3_aa: CASSPRTGDKRNYGYTF
v_call: TRBV5-1; cdr3_length: 17; j_call: TRBJ2-1; clone_size: -; d_call: TRBD1; cdr3_nt: TGCGCCAGCAGCCCCGGAGGCCGGACAGGGAAGAAAGATGAGCAGTTCTTC; cdr3_aa: CASSPGGRTGKKDEQFF
v_call: TRBV10-3; cdr3_length: 14; j_call: TRBJ2-5; clone_size: -; d_call: -; cdr3_nt: TGTGCCATCGGGGAGGGACAGTCCGGGCAGACCCAGTACTTC; cdr3_aa: CAIGEGQSGQTQYF
v_call: TRBV4-1; cdr3_length: 18; j_call: TRBJ1-5; clone_size: few; d_call: TRBD1; cdr3_nt: TGCGCCAGCAGCCAAGAGTGGGACAGGGGCTATAGCAATCAGCCCCAGCATTTT; cdr3_aa: CASSQEWDRGYSNQPQHF
v_call: TRBV4-1; cdr3_length: 15; j_call: TRBJ2-1; clone_size: -; d_call: TRBD2; cdr3_nt: TGCGCCAGCGGGCCAACTAGCGCCCTTGGGAATGGGCAGTTCTTC; cdr3_aa: CASGPTSALGNGQFF
v_call: TRBV3-1; cdr3_length: 14; j_call: TRBJ2-5; clone_size: few; d_call: -; cdr3_nt: TGTGCCAGCAGCCAAGTCCCCCGAGAAGAGACCCAGTACTTC; cdr3_aa: CASSQVPREETQYF
v_call: TRBV28; cdr3_length: 15; j_call: TRBJ2-3; clone_size: -; d_call: TRBD2; cdr3_nt: TGTGCCAGCAGTTACGGGAGGAAAAGCGCAGATACGCAGTATTTT; cdr3_aa: CASSYGRKSADTQYF
v_call: TRBV15; cdr3_length: 15; j_call: TRBJ2-7; clone_size: few; d_call: -; cdr3_nt: TGTGCCACCAGCAGAGGTGGGATAGGCTCCTACGAGCAGTACTTC; cdr3_aa: CATSRGGIGSYEQYF
v_call: TRBV28; cdr3_length: 16; j_call: TRBJ2-1; clone_size: -; d_call: -; cdr3_nt: TGTGCCAGCAGTCCCCAACTTGGGCGGCCCTACAATGAGCAGTTCTTC; cdr3_aa: CASSPQLGRPYNEQFF
v_call: TRBV12-3/TRBV12-4; cdr3_length: 14; j_call: TRBJ2-7; clone_size: few; d_call: -; cdr3_nt: TGTGCCAGCAGTTTACGGAGGGGCCCCCTAGAGCAGTACTTC; cdr3_aa: CASSLRRGPLEQYF
v_call: TRBV5-6; cdr3_length: 13; j_call: TRBJ2-5; clone_size: -; d_call: -; cdr3_nt: TGTGCCAGCACGCCGGAGGTAGGAGAGACCCAGTACTTC; cdr3_aa: CASTPEVGETQYF
v_call: TRBV12-3/TRBV12-4; cdr3_length: 14; j_call: TRBJ1-2; clone_size: -; d_call: TRBD1; cdr3_nt: TGTGCCAGCAGCCGAGGACAGGGAGGGGATGGCTACACCTTC; cdr3_aa: CASSRGQGGDGYTF
v_call: TRBV7-9; cdr3_length: 14; j_call: TRBJ2-1; clone_size: -; d_call: -; cdr3_nt: TGTGCCAGCAGCCTAGTAGTCTCTCTCAATGAGCAGTTCTTC; cdr3_aa: CASSLVVSLNEQFF
v_call: TRBV20-1; cdr3_length: 12; j_call: TRBJ2-5; clone_size: -; d_call: -; cdr3_nt: TGCAGTGCTAGCAACCTACAAGAGACCCAGTACTTC; cdr3_aa: CSASNLQETQYF
v_call: TRBV4-3; cdr3_length: 15; j_call: TRBJ2-7; clone_size: -; d_call: TRBD2; cdr3_nt: TGCGCCAGCAGCCAGGAACTAGCGGAGTCCTACGAGCAGTACTTC; cdr3_aa: CASSQELAESYEQYF
v_call: TRBV24-1; cdr3_length: 17; j_call: TRBJ2-5; clone_size: -; d_call: TRBD1; cdr3_nt: TGTGCCACCAGTGACCGTAAGACAGGGGGGTTGGACGAGACCCAGTACTTC; cdr3_aa: CATSDRKTGGLDETQYF
v_call: TRBV5-6; cdr3_length: 16; j_call: TRBJ2-7; clone_size: few; d_call: TRBD2; cdr3_nt: TGTGCCAGCAGCTCGTTCGGCGGGAGAAAGGATTACGAGCAGTACTTC; cdr3_aa: CASSSFGGRKDYEQYF